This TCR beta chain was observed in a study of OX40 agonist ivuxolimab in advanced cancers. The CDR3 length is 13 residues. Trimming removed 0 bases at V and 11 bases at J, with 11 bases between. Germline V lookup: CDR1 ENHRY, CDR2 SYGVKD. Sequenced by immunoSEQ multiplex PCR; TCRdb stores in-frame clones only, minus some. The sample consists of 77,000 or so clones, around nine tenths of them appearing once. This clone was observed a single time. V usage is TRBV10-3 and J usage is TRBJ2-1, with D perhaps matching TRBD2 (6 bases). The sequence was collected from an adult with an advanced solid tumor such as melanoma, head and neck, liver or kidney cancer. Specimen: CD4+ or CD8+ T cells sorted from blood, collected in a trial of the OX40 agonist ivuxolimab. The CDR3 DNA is TGTGCCATCAGTGAGTCGGGCGGGATAAAGCAGTTCTTC. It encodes CAISESGGIKQFF.